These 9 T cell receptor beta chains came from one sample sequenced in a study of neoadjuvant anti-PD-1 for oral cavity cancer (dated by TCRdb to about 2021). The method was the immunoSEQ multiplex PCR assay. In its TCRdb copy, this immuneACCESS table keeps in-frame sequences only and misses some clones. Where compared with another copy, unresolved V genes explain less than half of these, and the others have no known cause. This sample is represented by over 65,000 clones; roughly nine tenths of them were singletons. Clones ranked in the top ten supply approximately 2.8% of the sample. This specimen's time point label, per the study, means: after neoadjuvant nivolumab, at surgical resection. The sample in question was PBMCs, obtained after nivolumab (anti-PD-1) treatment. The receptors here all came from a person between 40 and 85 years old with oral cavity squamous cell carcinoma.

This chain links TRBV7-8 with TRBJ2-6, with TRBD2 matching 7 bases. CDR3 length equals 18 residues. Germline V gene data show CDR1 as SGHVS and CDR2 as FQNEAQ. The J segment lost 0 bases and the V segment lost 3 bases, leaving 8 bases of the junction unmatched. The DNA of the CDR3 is TGTGCCAGCAGCTTCACTCAGGGACTACACTCTGGGGCCAACGTCCTGACTTTC. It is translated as CASSFTQGLHSGANVLTF.

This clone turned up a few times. The CDR3 sequence is CSVEERGWADYGYTF. In nucleotides, the CDR3 is TGCAGCGTTGAAGAGCGGGGCTGGGCGGACTATGGCTACACCTTC. V is TRBV29-1 and J is TRBJ1-2, with D possibly matching TRBD1 (5 bases). Trimming removed 0 bases from V and 3 bases from J, with 14 bases in between. This CDR3 comprises 15 residues. Germline loops: CDR1 SQVTM, CDR2 ANQGSEA.

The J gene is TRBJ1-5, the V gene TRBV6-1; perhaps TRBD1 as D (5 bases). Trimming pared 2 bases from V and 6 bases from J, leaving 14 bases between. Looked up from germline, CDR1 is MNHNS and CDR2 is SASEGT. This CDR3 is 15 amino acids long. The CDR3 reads CASSETQGRGQPQHF. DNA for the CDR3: TGTGCCAGCAGTGAAACCCAGGGTAGAGGTCAGCCCCAGCATTTT.

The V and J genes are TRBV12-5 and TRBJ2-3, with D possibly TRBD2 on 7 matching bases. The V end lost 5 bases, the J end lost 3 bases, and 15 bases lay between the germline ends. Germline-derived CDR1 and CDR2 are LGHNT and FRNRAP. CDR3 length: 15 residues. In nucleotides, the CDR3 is TGTGCTAGTGGTGATTGGGGGGGGCGAACAGATACGCAGTATTTT. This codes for CASGDWGGRTDTQYF.

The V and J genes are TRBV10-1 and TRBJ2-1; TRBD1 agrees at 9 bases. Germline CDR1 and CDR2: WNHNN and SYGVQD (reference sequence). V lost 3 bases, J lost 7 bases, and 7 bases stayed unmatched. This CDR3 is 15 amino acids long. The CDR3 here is CASSEGGTGSNEQFF. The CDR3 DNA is TGCGCCAGCAGTGAAGGGGGGACAGGGTCGAATGAGCAGTTCTTC.

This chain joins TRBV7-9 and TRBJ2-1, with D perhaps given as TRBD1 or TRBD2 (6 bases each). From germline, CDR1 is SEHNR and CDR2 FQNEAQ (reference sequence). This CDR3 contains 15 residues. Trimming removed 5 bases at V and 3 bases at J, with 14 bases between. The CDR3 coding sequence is TGTGCCAGCAGCGTGGGGGGCAGGGTCTACAATGAGCAGTTCTTC. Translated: CASSVGGRVYNEQFF.

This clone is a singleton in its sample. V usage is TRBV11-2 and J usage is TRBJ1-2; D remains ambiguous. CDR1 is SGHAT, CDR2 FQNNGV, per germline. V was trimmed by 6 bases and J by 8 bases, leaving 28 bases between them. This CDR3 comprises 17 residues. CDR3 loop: CASRGGKGRTIGEGYTF. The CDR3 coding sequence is TGTGCCAGCAGGGGCGGGAAAGGACGGACCATTGGGGAGGGCTACACCTTC.

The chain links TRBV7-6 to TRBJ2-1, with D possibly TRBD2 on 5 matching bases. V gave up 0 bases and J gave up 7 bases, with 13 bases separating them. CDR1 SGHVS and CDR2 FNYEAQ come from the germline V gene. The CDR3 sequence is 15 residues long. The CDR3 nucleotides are TGTGCCAGCAGCTTAGCCGACAATAGGAGGAATGAGCAGTTCTTC. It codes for CASSLADNRRNEQFF.

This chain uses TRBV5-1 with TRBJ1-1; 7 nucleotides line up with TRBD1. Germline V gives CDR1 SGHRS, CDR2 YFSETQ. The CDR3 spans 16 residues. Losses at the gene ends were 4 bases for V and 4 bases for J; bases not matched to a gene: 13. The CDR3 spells CASSNIQGGRSTEAFF. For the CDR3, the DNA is TGCGCCAGCAGCAATATTCAGGGGGGAAGGAGCACTGAAGCTTTCTTT.